This T cell receptor beta chain was retrieved from a study of T-cell reconstitution after alpha-beta-depleted transplantation in children. Study-level points and caveats: Fresh T-cell production supplied most of the T-cell counts and diversity seen one year after transplant. Surviving thymic progenitors and recipient T cells were the source of high TCRbeta diversity at day 60 in some patients. At around two months after transplant, the alpha-beta T cells were reportedly derived from several hundred expanded clones that came from non-depleted graft cells.

V dropped 7 bases and J dropped 0 bases, with 25 bases sitting between them. This CDR3 has 19 amino acids. Comment on this clonotype: Its antigen is not identified.

Unique molecular identifiers tagged the TCRbeta library. TCRdb re-analysed the PCR reads in MiXCR, keeping a single row per CDR3 protein. The sample has around 960,000 distinct CDR3 sequences; about 26% are singletons. The sequencing used PBMCs, mostly from graft donor cells, collected 360 days after TCRalphabeta/CD19-depleted stem cell transplant. The TCR originated in a boy younger than two who had a stem cell transplant for SCID, so the T cells may come from the graft donor. The chain combines TRBV12-3 or TRBV12-4 with TRBJ2-1; possible D gene TRBD1, 6 bases. The CDR3 protein is CASTSLARDTKSSYNEQFF. The DNA of the CDR3 is TGTGCCAGCACCTCCCTCGCTCGGGACACCAAGAGCTCCTACAATGAGCAGTTCTTC.